The 11 T cell receptor beta chains below were found in one sample sequenced in a study of blood T cells in healthy people across ages. Together with a sample-barcoded 5' primer, a J-beta primer mix was included in a second PCR lasting about 7 to 11 cycles. MiXCR was run by TCRdb on the 5' RACE reads, yielding one entry per CDR3 protein. The repertoire holds roughly 1.4 million distinct CDR3 sequences, approximately 60% seen once, with 5% to 7% in the top ten. The sequenced sample was blood. The receptors stem from a man aged 18 to 30 in good health.

The CDR3 sequence: CASSGRGGKETQFF. The CDR3 DNA reads TGTGCCAGCAGTGGCCGCGGGGGTAAAGAGACCCAGTTCTTC. V and J are TRBV12-3 or TRBV12-4 and TRBJ2-5; 7 positions agree with TRBD2. The J call is uncertain, as TRBJ2-1 better fits the DNA end. This CDR3 spans 14 amino acids.

The chain has TRBV7-9 and TRBJ2-1; possible D gene TRBD1, 6 bases. CDR1 is SEHNR and CDR2 is FQNEAQ in the germline V gene (reference sequence). Trimming removed 2 bases from V and 4 bases from J, with 18 bases in between. The CDR3 is made up of 17 amino acids. CDR3 sequence (DNA): TGTGCCAGCAGCTTACCATTCAGGGGCCGTGGATACAATGAGCAGTTCTTC. Its translation is CASSLPFRGRGYNEQFF.

The chain couples TRBV6-2 or TRBV6-3 to TRBJ2-4; 10 bases are a match to TRBD1. Germline CDR1 and CDR2: MNHEY and SVGEGT. With 5 bases clipped from V and 0 bases from J, the junction kept 19 bases outside the gene matches. The CDR3 length is 21 residues. CDR3 coding DNA: TGTGCCAGCAGTCAGACCGAACTTGGGACAGGGGTTTCCCTAGCCAAAAACATTCAGTACTTC. This encodes CASSQTELGTGVSLAKNIQYF.

This clonotype occurred a few times. The rearrangement uses TRBV5-1 and TRBJ2-5, with 13 positions matching TRBD2. Germline CDR1 SGHRS, CDR2 YFSETQ. The V and J ends lost 3 bases and 11 bases, in that order; junction bases with no gene match: 13. The CDR3 runs 16 residues. The CDR3 DNA sequence: TGCGCCAGCAGCTGGGAGACTAGCGGGGGGACCGGCGTACAGTACTTC. Translation: CASSWETSGGTGVQYF.

The chain carries TRBV29-1 and TRBJ1-1, with D possibly being TRBD1 (6 bases). V dropped 7 bases and J dropped 7 bases, with 19 bases sitting between them. Germline-derived CDR1 and CDR2 are SQVTM and ANQGSEA. CDR3 length equals 13 residues. The CDR3 coding sequence is TGCAGCGCTCTACCTAGAAGGGGGAATGAAGCTTTCTTT. Encoded protein: CSALPRRGNEAFF. Looking up the rest from reference TRBV29-1 and TRBJ1-1 gives the full variable domain: SAVISQKPSRDICQRGTSLTIQCQVDSQVTMMFWYRQQPGQSLTLIATANQGSEATYESGFVIDKFPISRPNLTFSTLTVSNMSPEDSSIYLCSALPRRGNEAFFGQGTRLTVV.

This rearrangement joins TRBV27 to TRBJ1-2; D gene unclear. Germline V gene data show CDR1 as MNHEY and CDR2 as SMNVEV (reference sequence). CDR3 length: 14 residues. With 3 bases removed from V and 8 bases from J, the gap between germline ends came to 16 bases. CDR3 bases: TGTGCCAGCAGTTTCCACACCGGAGGGAGAGGCTACACCTTC. As protein: CASSFHTGGRGYTF.

Comment on this clonotype: A junction end diverges from the germline sequence, so it may reflect a read error. The genes are TRBV18 and TRBJ2-3; possible D gene TRBD1, 6 bases. In germline, CDR1 is KGHSH, CDR2 LQKENI. The CDR3 consists of 15 residues. CDR3 sequence: CASSPRGSPQDTQYF. The CDR3, as DNA: TGCGCCAGCTCACCAAGGGGGTCCCCTCAGGATACGCAGTATTTT. The full variable domain, with the rest looked up from reference TRBV18 and TRBJ2-3, is NAGVMQNPRHLVRRRGQEARLRCSPMKGHSHVYWYRQLPEEGLKFMVYLQKENIIDESGMPKERFSAEFPKEGPSILRIQQVVRGDSAAYFCASSPRGSPQDTQYFGPGTRLTVL.

V usage is TRBV20-1 and J usage is TRBJ1-2, with TRBD1 identical over 7 bases. Germline loops: CDR1 DFQATT, CDR2 SNEGSKA (reference sequence). The CDR3 is 15 amino acids. Trimming cost V 3 bases and J 5 bases; bases outside gene matches: 12. The CDR3 reads CSASRGQENLYGYTF. CDR3 in DNA: TGCAGTGCTAGTAGAGGACAGGAGAACCTTTATGGCTACACCTTC.

This clonotype was seen just once. V usage is TRBV6-1 and J usage is TRBJ1-1, with D uncertain. Germline CDR1 is MNHNS and CDR2 is SASEGT. This CDR3 has 12 residues. V was trimmed by 7 bases and J by 10 bases, leaving 16 bases between them. The CDR3 nucleotides are TGTGCCAGCAACGAACTTCGGATTTTAGCTTTCTTT. It codes for CASNELRILAFF.

About this clonotype itself: The junction departs from the called germline gene at one end, perhaps through a read error. This chain joins TRBV7-7 and TRBJ2-6; D is unclear. CDR3 length: 15 amino acids. Germline assignment: CDR1 SSHAT and CDR2 FNYEAQ (reference sequence). CDR3 in DNA: TGTGCTAGCAGCCCCGAGAACTCTGGGGCCAACGTCCTGACTTTC. Amino acids: CASSPENSGANVLTF.

The CDR3 sequence is CASSEGTQLVNTEAFF. DNA of the CDR3: TGTGCCAGCAGTGAAGGGACACAACTAGTGAACACTGAAGCTTTCTTT. The genes are TRBV2 and TRBJ1-1, with a possible D match to TRBD1 (5 bases). CDR3 length: 16 amino acids. Trimming pared 1 base from V and 0 bases from J, leaving 12 bases between. In germline, CDR1 is SNHLY, CDR2 FYNNEI.